Presented here are 15 T cell receptor beta chains from one specimen sequenced in a study of CD8+ T cells in alopecia areata. The treatment here: oral pan-JAK inhibitor, 5-10 mg twice daily. Reverse transcribed after extraction, RNA yielded cDNA as the sequencing template. Profiling relied on immunoSEQ multiplex PCR, and the TCRdb table lists in-frame clones only, not all of them. The profile shows 200,000 to 250,000 clones, around 65% of them singletons. The sample in question was CD4+ T cells sorted from blood, obtained at week 4, from a patient treated with tofacitinib. These receptors were obtained from a human donor with alopecia areata.

The J gene is TRBJ1-3, the V gene TRBV29-1; no definite D call. The CDR3 consists of 12 residues. Germline CDR1 reads SQVTM; CDR2 reads ANQGSEA. Trimming cost V 3 bases and J 6 bases, with 9 bases left between them. The CDR3 loop is CSVELGQNTIYF. CDR3 in DNA: TGCAGCGTTGAGCTAGGCCAAAACACCATATATTTT.

The rearrangement joins TRBV10-3 to TRBJ1-2; no clear D. The CDR3 contains 12 residues. The ends were cut back, 0 bases at V and 6 bases at J, with 5 bases in the middle. The V gene's germline CDR1 is ENHRY and CDR2 SYGVKD. CDR3 nucleotide sequence: TGTGCCATCAGTGAGTCCGTGAATGGCTACACCTTC. It is translated as CAISESVNGYTF.

The rearrangement uses TRBV6-5 and TRBJ1-2, with a possible D match to TRBD1 (5 bases). V gave up 2 bases and J gave up 6 bases, with 13 bases separating them. CDR1 and CDR2 from the germline V gene are MNHEY and SVGAGI. The CDR3 consists of 14 residues. CDR3 DNA sequence: TGTGCCAGCAGTTACACAGGAGCCGGAGATGGCTACACCTTC. Residues: CASSYTGAGDGYTF.

The chain joins TRBV7-2 to TRBJ2-2; unclear D gene. Germline values: CDR1 SGHTA, CDR2 FQGNSA. V was pared by 6 bases and J by 5 bases, with 7 bases between. The CDR3 length is 12 residues. Here the CDR3 DNA reads TGTGCCAGCAGTTACAGTACCGGGGAGCTGTTTTTT. This gives the protein CASSYSTGELFF.

The chain links TRBV10-3 to TRBJ2-5, with 10 bases identical to TRBD2. The end of the DNA is better explained by TRBJ2-7, so the J call may be wrong. This CDR3 is built from 14 residues. The germline CDR1 and CDR2 sequences are ENHRY and SYGVKD. Written as DNA, the CDR3 is TGTGCCATCAGGGGGACTAGCGTACTTGGCGAGCAGTACTTC. The encoded protein is CAIRGTSVLGEQYF.

The chain is built from TRBV4-3 and TRBJ2-1; 10 bases fit TRBD2. Per germline, CDR1 LGHNA and CDR2 YSLEER. This CDR3 region has 17 residues. The J segment lost 8 bases and the V segment lost 1 base, leaving 11 bases of the junction unmatched. CDR3 coding DNA: TGCGCCAGCAGCCAAGCCCCGCTAAGCGGGGGGGCTTATGAGCAGTTCTTC. Its protein product is CASSQAPLSGGAYEQFF.

This clone came up a few times. This chain connects TRBV29-1 to TRBJ2-7; D gene uncertain. Germline V gene sequence: CDR1 SQVTM, CDR2 ANQGSEA. The V end was cut by 4 bases, the J end by 1 base, with 11 bases between. The CDR3 contains 13 residues. CDR3 amino acids: CSVGLRLSYEQYF. As DNA, the CDR3 is TGCAGCGTTGGGCTGAGGCTATCCTACGAGCAGTACTTC.

The chain employs TRBV29-1 and TRBJ1-1, with D uncertain. Germline V gives CDR1 SQVTM, CDR2 ANQGSEA. The CDR3 is 13 residues long. Trimming took off 8 bases at V and 0 bases at J, with 13 bases between the two ends. The CDR3 reads CSPTSQVNTEAFF. CDR3 coding DNA: TGCAGCCCCACTAGTCAGGTGAACACTGAAGCTTTCTTT.

The chain is built from TRBV7-2 and TRBJ2-3, with a tentative D call TRBD2 (6 bases). Germline CDR1 is SGHTA and CDR2 is FQGNSA. The germline V and J ends were trimmed by 3 bases and 2 bases, with 9 bases remaining between them. This CDR3 has 14 residues. This CDR3 is CASSLGLYTDTQYF. The CDR3 DNA sequence: TGTGCCAGCAGCTTGGGACTTTACACAGATACGCAGTATTTT.

J is TRBJ1-2 and V is TRBV18; 7 positions match TRBD1. This CDR3 has 13 residues. Trimming took 4 bases from V and 4 from J; bases not matched to a gene: 3. Germline V lookup: CDR1 KGHSH, CDR2 LQKENI. The CDR3 here is CASSRDSSYGYTF. The CDR3 nucleotides are TGTGCCAGCTCACGGGACAGCAGCTATGGCTACACCTTC.

The CDR3 spells CSASGAGVNNEQFF. The CDR3 bases are TGCAGCGCTTCAGGGGCAGGGGTCAACAATGAGCAGTTCTTC. This sequence joins TRBV29-1 and TRBJ2-1; possibly TRBD1 for D (6 bases). Trimming shortened V by 7 bases and J by 5 bases, and 18 bases separated the two germline ends. The CDR3 sequence is 14 residues long. Germline loops: CDR1 SQVTM, CDR2 ANQGSEA.

This clone was observed a few times. V and J are TRBV19 and TRBJ2-5; unclear D gene. V dropped 5 bases and J dropped 1 base, with 14 bases sitting between them. This CDR3 spans 15 amino acids. CDR1 is LNHDA, CDR2 SQIVND, per germline (reference sequence). The CDR3 here is CASSPGPWGQETQYF. DNA for the CDR3: TGTGCCAGTAGTCCCGGGCCCTGGGGCCAAGAGACCCAGTACTTC.

V gene TRBV2 combines with J gene TRBJ2-1, with D perhaps matching TRBD1 (6 bases). The CDR3 totals 14 residues. Germline CDR1 is SNHLY and CDR2 is FYNNEI. With 6 bases removed from V and 0 bases from J, the gap between germline ends came to 9 bases. CDR3 coding DNA: TGTGCCAGCAGACTGGACAGCTCCTACAATGAGCAGTTCTTC. Amino acid sequence: CASRLDSSYNEQFF.

The chain employs TRBV5-1 and TRBJ2-7; D may be TRBD2 (5 bases). Germline V lookup: CDR1 SGHRS, CDR2 YFSETQ. V dropped 0 bases and J dropped 3 bases, with 7 bases sitting between them. CDR3 length equals 13 residues. CDR3 region: CASSLGTVYEQYF. As DNA, the CDR3 is TGCGCCAGCAGCTTGGGGACTGTCTACGAGCAGTACTTC.

The rearrangement uses TRBV25-1 and TRBJ1-6; no clear D gene. The length of the CDR3 is 14 residues. Trimming stripped 1 base from V and 7 bases from J, with 8 bases between. The germline V gene has CDR1 MGHDK and CDR2 SYGVNS. The CDR3 protein is CASSESARNSPLHF. The CDR3 coding sequence is TGTGCCAGCAGTGAATCAGCTAGGAATTCACCCCTCCACTTT.